This T cell receptor beta chain was documented in a study of shared clonotypes between healthy human individuals. This CDR3 is built from 17 residues. Trimming cost V 10 bases and J 3 bases, with 27 bases left between them. Germline V lookup: CDR1 KGHSH, CDR2 LQKENI. Each PCR replicate from the sorted subsets contained 150 to 250 ng DNA, which is some 32,000 T cell genomes. The repertoire was sequenced with immunoSEQ multiplex PCR; TCRdb's copy has only in-frame clones and lacks some. The data show under 2,500,000 clones, approximately 94% seen once. The sequenced sample was naive CD4+ T cells sorted from blood. As to subset: CD45RA+ positively selected. The chain links TRBV18 to TRBJ1-2, with D uncertain. The receptor's source is a man aged 18 to 35 in good health. CDR3 DNA sequence: TGTGCCACCCAGACAAGGGCAACCCCTAGCTCCCACTATGGCTACACCTTC. This sequence encodes CATQTRATPSSHYGYTF.